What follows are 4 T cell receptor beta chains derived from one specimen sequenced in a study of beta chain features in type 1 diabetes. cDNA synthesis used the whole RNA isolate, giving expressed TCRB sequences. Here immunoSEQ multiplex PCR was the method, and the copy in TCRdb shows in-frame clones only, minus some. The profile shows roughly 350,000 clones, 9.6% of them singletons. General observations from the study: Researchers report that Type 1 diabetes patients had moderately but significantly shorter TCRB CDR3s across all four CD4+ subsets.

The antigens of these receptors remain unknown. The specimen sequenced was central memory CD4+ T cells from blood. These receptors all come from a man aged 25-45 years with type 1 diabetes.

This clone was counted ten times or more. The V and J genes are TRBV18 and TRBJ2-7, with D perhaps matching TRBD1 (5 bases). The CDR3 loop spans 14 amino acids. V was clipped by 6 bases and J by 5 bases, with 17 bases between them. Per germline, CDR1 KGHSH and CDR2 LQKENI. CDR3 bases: TGTGCCAGCTCCTCCGCAGGGCAGGACGACGAGCAGTACTTC. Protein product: CASSSAGQDDEQYF.

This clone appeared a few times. CDR3 bases: TGTGCCAGCAGTCCCACCGGACAGTTCCTCTCTGGAAACACCATATATTTT. Protein product: CASSPTGQFLSGNTIYF. The chain employs TRBV28 and TRBJ1-3; perhaps TRBD1 as D (6 bases). Between the trimmed V and J ends, which lost 5 bases and 0 bases, there was a span of 17 bases. The CDR3 has 17 residues. The germline gives CDR1 MDHEN, CDR2 SYDVKM.

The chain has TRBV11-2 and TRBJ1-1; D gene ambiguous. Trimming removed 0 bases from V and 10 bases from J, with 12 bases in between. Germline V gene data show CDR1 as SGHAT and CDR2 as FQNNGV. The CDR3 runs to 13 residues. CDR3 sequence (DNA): TGTGCCAGCAGCTTAGAAGAGGGTATCGCAGCTTTCTTT. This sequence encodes CASSLEEGIAAFF.

CDR3 in amino acids: CASSYDRTQPQHF. The CDR3 nucleotides read TGTGCCAGCAGTTACGACAGGACTCAGCCCCAGCATTTT. The gene calls are TRBV6-5 and TRBJ1-5; D is possibly TRBD1 (6 bases). The CDR3 length is 13 residues. The V gene's germline CDR1 is MNHEY and CDR2 SVGAGI. Trimming cost V 2 bases and J 6 bases, with 8 bases left between them.